Listed below are T cell receptor beta chains from one sample, sequenced in a study of post-analysis software for immune sequencing data. TCRdb recomputed calls from the PCR reads with MiXCR, one row per CDR3 protein. The sample holds about 460,000 distinct CDR3 sequences, roughly 45% seen once. Material: blood. These receptors all stem from a girl between 10 and 17 years old with multiple sclerosis. Each CDR3 is given with its conserved first and last residue. A D gene is named only where the DNA matches it firmly. Clone size, where shown, is once, few, many, or a class for clones that have expanded.

v_call: TRBV6-1; j_call: TRBJ2-5; clone_size: .; d_call: .; cdr3_nt: TGTGCCAGCAGTGAACGGGGTAGCGGAGAGACCCAGTACTTC; cdr3_aa: CASSERGSGETQYF
v_call: TRBV29-1; j_call: TRBJ2-1; clone_size: few; d_call: .; cdr3_nt: TGCAGCGTTGGACATATCAACTCCTACAATGAGCAGTTCTTC; cdr3_aa: CSVGHINSYNEQFF
v_call: TRBV25-1; j_call: TRBJ2-1; clone_size: .; d_call: TRBD2; cdr3_nt: TGTGCCAGCAGTGAATCCAAACTAGCGGACCATTCCTACAATGAGCAGTTCTTC; cdr3_aa: CASSESKLADHSYNEQFF
v_call: TRBV27; j_call: TRBJ2-1; clone_size: .; d_call: .; cdr3_nt: TGTGCCGGCAGTCAAGGTCCCACCTCCTACAATGAGCAGTTCTTC; cdr3_aa: CAGSQGPTSYNEQFF
v_call: TRBV19; j_call: TRBJ1-1; clone_size: few; d_call: .; cdr3_nt: TGTGCCAGTAGCGAGCAGGAAAACACTGAAGCTTTCTTT; cdr3_aa: CASSEQENTEAFF
v_call: TRBV15; j_call: TRBJ2-7; clone_size: once; d_call: .; cdr3_nt: TGTGCCACCAGCAGAACTCTTGAGGAGAGGCCCTGCGAGCAGTACTTC; cdr3_aa: CATSRTLEERPCEQYF
v_call: TRBV12-5; j_call: TRBJ2-1; clone_size: .; d_call: TRBD2; cdr3_nt: TGTGCTAGTGCCTTAGCGGGAGTAGCCAATGAGCAGTTCTTC; cdr3_aa: CASALAGVANEQFF
v_call: TRBV5-1; j_call: TRBJ2-1; clone_size: once; d_call: TRBD2; cdr3_nt: TGCGCCAGCAGTTTTGGGGGGGGGAATGAGCAGTTCTTC; cdr3_aa: CASSFGGGNEQFF
v_call: TRBV29-1; j_call: TRBJ2-5; clone_size: .; d_call: .; cdr3_nt: TGCAGCGTTGAAGGACGGGGGCAAGAGACCCAGTACTTC; cdr3_aa: CSVEGRGQETQYF
v_call: TRBV6-6; j_call: TRBJ1-2; clone_size: .; d_call: .; cdr3_nt: TGTGCCAGCAGCCCCCAAGGGGCAGGTGGCTACACCTTC; cdr3_aa: CASSPQGAGGYTF
v_call: TRBV5-5; j_call: TRBJ2-3; clone_size: .; d_call: .; cdr3_nt: TGTGCCAGCAGCCGCACGGGGGAGAGGGCAGATACGCAGTATTTT; cdr3_aa: CASSRTGERADTQYF
v_call: TRBV20-1; j_call: TRBJ1-5; clone_size: .; d_call: .; cdr3_nt: TGCAGTGCCAGTCCGGGACAAGGTCGGCCCCAGCATTTT; cdr3_aa: CSASPGQGRPQHF
v_call: TRBV6-6; j_call: TRBJ2-4; clone_size: few; d_call: TRBD2; cdr3_nt: TGTGCCAGCAGTTACGGGCTAGCGGAGCTCAAAAACATTCAGTACTTC; cdr3_aa: CASSYGLAELKNIQYF
v_call: TRBV20-1; j_call: TRBJ2-5; clone_size: .; d_call: .; cdr3_nt: TGCAGTGCTAGAGCTGGGGGGTCCGGTTTGGAGACCCAGTACTTC; cdr3_aa: CSARAGGSGLETQYF
v_call: TRBV5-1; j_call: TRBJ1-1; clone_size: few; d_call: TRBD1; cdr3_nt: TGCGCCAGCAGCCTCCGGACAGGGGAGGGCACTGAAGCTTTCTTT; cdr3_aa: CASSLRTGEGTEAFF
v_call: TRBV5-5; j_call: TRBJ1-5; clone_size: .; d_call: .; cdr3_nt: TGTGCCAGCAGCTTCGGGTCGGGGAGTCAGCCCCAGCATTTT; cdr3_aa: CASSFGSGSQPQHF
v_call: TRBV20-1; j_call: TRBJ1-5; clone_size: .; d_call: .; cdr3_nt: TGCAGTGCTAGAGCGCCAGTAAATCAGCCCCAGCATTTT; cdr3_aa: CSARAPVNQPQHF
v_call: TRBV24-1; j_call: TRBJ2-3; clone_size: .; d_call: .; cdr3_nt: TGTGCCACCAGTGACCCGCTTGGGACGGCCCCCGATACGCAGTATTTT; cdr3_aa: CATSDPLGTAPDTQYF
v_call: TRBV4-2; j_call: TRBJ2-1; clone_size: once; d_call: .; cdr3_nt: TGTGCCAGCAGCCAAGGAGAGGCTGGGTACAATGAGCAGTGCTTC; cdr3_aa: CASSQGEAGYNEQCF
v_call: TRBV12-3/TRBV12-4; j_call: TRBJ2-1; clone_size: few; d_call: .; cdr3_nt: TGTGCCAGCACCCAGGGCGCGCGGAATGAGCAGTTCTTC; cdr3_aa: CASTQGARNEQFF
v_call: TRBV20-1; j_call: TRBJ2-2; clone_size: .; d_call: TRBD2; cdr3_nt: TGCAGTGCTAGCAGCGGGGGGAACACCGGGGAGCTGTTTTTT; cdr3_aa: CSASSGGNTGELFF
v_call: TRBV6-5; j_call: TRBJ1-4; clone_size: .; d_call: .; cdr3_nt: TGTGCCAGCAGTACGCCCTCCGGGATTGGGGTTGAAAAACTGTTTTTT; cdr3_aa: CASSTPSGIGVEKLFF
v_call: TRBV5-1; j_call: TRBJ2-1; clone_size: .; d_call: TRBD2; cdr3_nt: TGCGCCAGCAGCGAAGGACTAGCGGGGAAAAATGAGCAGTTCTTC; cdr3_aa: CASSEGLAGKNEQFF
v_call: TRBV7-6; j_call: TRBJ1-5; clone_size: few; d_call: TRBD1; cdr3_nt: TGTGCCAGCAGCTTAGCCGGGACAGCCGATAGCAATCAGCCCCAGCATTTT; cdr3_aa: CASSLAGTADSNQPQHF
v_call: TRBV29-1; j_call: TRBJ2-5; clone_size: few; d_call: .; cdr3_nt: TGCAGCGCCGACGGAGGGGGTGGGGAGACCCAGTACTTC; cdr3_aa: CSADGGGGETQYF
v_call: TRBV29-1; j_call: TRBJ2-5; clone_size: .; d_call: TRBD2; cdr3_nt: TGCAGCGCCGGGGGACTAGCGAAAGAGACCCAGTACTTC; cdr3_aa: CSAGGLAKETQYF
v_call: TRBV29-1; j_call: TRBJ2-7; clone_size: .; d_call: TRBD1; cdr3_nt: TGCAGCGTGATGACAGGGGGAGGGACCGAGCAGTACTTC; cdr3_aa: CSVMTGGGTEQYF
v_call: TRBV6-2/TRBV6-3; j_call: TRBJ2-4; clone_size: .; d_call: .; cdr3_nt: TGTGCCAGCAGCCGCCACCCGGGGAGTCTAGCCAAAAACATTCAGTACTTC; cdr3_aa: CASSRHPGSLAKNIQYF
v_call: TRBV29-1; j_call: TRBJ1-2; clone_size: few; d_call: .; cdr3_nt: TGCAGCGTTGAAGATCCTAACAGGAACTATGGCTACACCTTC; cdr3_aa: CSVEDPNRNYGYTF
v_call: TRBV6-6; j_call: TRBJ2-7; clone_size: few; d_call: .; cdr3_nt: TGTGCCAGCAGTCAATCCGCAGCCGGCTACGAGCAGTACTTC; cdr3_aa: CASSQSAAGYEQYF
v_call: TRBV20-1; j_call: TRBJ2-1; clone_size: few; d_call: .; cdr3_nt: TGCAGTGCTAGAGGGAGACTAGAATCCAATGAGCAGTTCTTC; cdr3_aa: CSARGRLESNEQFF
v_call: TRBV28; j_call: TRBJ2-7; clone_size: .; d_call: .; cdr3_nt: TGTGCCAGCAGACATGTAGGTTACGAGCAGTACTTC; cdr3_aa: CASRHVGYEQYF
v_call: TRBV20-1; j_call: TRBJ2-7; clone_size: .; d_call: TRBD1; cdr3_nt: TGCAGTGCTTTGGACAGGAGCTCCTACGAGCAGTACTTC; cdr3_aa: CSALDRSSYEQYF
v_call: TRBV18; j_call: TRBJ1-5; clone_size: once; d_call: TRBD1; cdr3_nt: TGTGCCAGCTCACCGAATTATCCGGGACAGGGGGCTGTCGATCAGCCCCAGCATTTT; cdr3_aa: CASSPNYPGQGAVDQPQHF
v_call: TRBV7-2; j_call: TRBJ2-5; clone_size: .; d_call: TRBD1; cdr3_nt: TGTGCCAGCAGCTTAAAGGGGGCGCGACAAGAGACCCAGTACTTC; cdr3_aa: CASSLKGARQETQYF
v_call: TRBV20-1; j_call: TRBJ2-3; clone_size: .; d_call: .; cdr3_nt: TGCAGTGCTAGTCTACCGGGACTGAGCACAGATACGCAGTATTTT; cdr3_aa: CSASLPGLSTDTQYF
v_call: TRBV6-5; j_call: TRBJ2-1; clone_size: few; d_call: TRBD2; cdr3_nt: TGTGCCAGCAGTTACGGGCTAGCGGTGAACAATGAGCAGTTCTTC; cdr3_aa: CASSYGLAVNNEQFF
v_call: TRBV3-1; j_call: TRBJ2-7; clone_size: .; d_call: .; cdr3_nt: TGTGCCAGCCATAGATGGGGAACCTACGAGCAGTACTTC; cdr3_aa: CASHRWGTYEQYF
v_call: TRBV20-1; j_call: TRBJ1-1; clone_size: .; d_call: TRBD1; cdr3_nt: TGCAGTGCTAGAGACGCAGGGGGCATAAACACTGAAGCTTTCTTT; cdr3_aa: CSARDAGGINTEAFF
v_call: TRBV7-8; j_call: TRBJ1-5; clone_size: few; d_call: .; cdr3_nt: TGTGCCAGCAGCTTAGAGGGCGGGGGAAATAGCAATCAGCCCCAGCATTTT; cdr3_aa: CASSLEGGGNSNQPQHF
v_call: TRBV4-2; j_call: TRBJ1-1; clone_size: few; d_call: .; cdr3_nt: TGTGCCAGCAGCCAAGATAACAGCTTCACTGAAGCTTTCTTT; cdr3_aa: CASSQDNSFTEAFF
v_call: TRBV28; j_call: TRBJ2-1; clone_size: .; d_call: TRBD2; cdr3_nt: TGTGCCAGCAGGACGACAGGGACTAGCGGATACAATGAGCAGTTCTTC; cdr3_aa: CASRTTGTSGYNEQFF
v_call: TRBV5-1; j_call: TRBJ1-3; clone_size: .; d_call: .; cdr3_nt: TGCGCCAGCAGCTTGGACAGCATCGGAAACACCATATATTTT; cdr3_aa: CASSLDSIGNTIYF
v_call: TRBV12-3/TRBV12-4; j_call: TRBJ1-2; clone_size: .; d_call: .; cdr3_nt: TGTGCCAGCACCCAGCCCCTCTTCTCAACAGGGACTAACTATGGCTACACCTTC; cdr3_aa: CASTQPLFSTGTNYGYTF
v_call: TRBV9; j_call: TRBJ2-3; clone_size: .; d_call: .; cdr3_nt: TGTGCCAGCAGCGAGGCGGATTGGAGGGGTACGCAGTATTTT; cdr3_aa: CASSEADWRGTQYF
v_call: TRBV5-1; j_call: TRBJ2-1; clone_size: few; d_call: .; cdr3_nt: TGCGCCAGCAGCTTGGTTTCCAGGCGCTCCTACAATGAGCAGTTCTTC; cdr3_aa: CASSLVSRRSYNEQFF
v_call: TRBV20-1; j_call: TRBJ2-5; clone_size: .; d_call: TRBD2; cdr3_nt: TGCAGTGCTCCAAGCGGGAGGTACCAAGAGACCCAGTACTTC; cdr3_aa: CSAPSGRYQETQYF
v_call: TRBV6-6; j_call: TRBJ1-1; clone_size: once; d_call: .; cdr3_nt: TGTGCCAGCAGTCCCCTTAGCAGAGACACTGAAGCTTTCTTT; cdr3_aa: CASSPLSRDTEAFF
v_call: TRBV12-3/TRBV12-4; j_call: TRBJ1-1; clone_size: .; d_call: TRBD1; cdr3_nt: TGTGCCAGCAGCCCCCGGACAGGGTTGAGCACTGAAGCTTTCTTT; cdr3_aa: CASSPRTGLSTEAFF
v_call: TRBV5-1; j_call: TRBJ1-6; clone_size: .; d_call: .; cdr3_nt: TGCGCCAGCAGCTCGGGCTCCGGGGCCTCGGATTCACCCCTCCACTTT; cdr3_aa: CASSSGSGASDSPLHF
v_call: TRBV9; j_call: TRBJ2-1; clone_size: few; d_call: TRBD2; cdr3_nt: TGTGCCAGCAGCGTGACTAGCGGAGAGGACAATGAGCAGTTCTTC; cdr3_aa: CASSVTSGEDNEQFF